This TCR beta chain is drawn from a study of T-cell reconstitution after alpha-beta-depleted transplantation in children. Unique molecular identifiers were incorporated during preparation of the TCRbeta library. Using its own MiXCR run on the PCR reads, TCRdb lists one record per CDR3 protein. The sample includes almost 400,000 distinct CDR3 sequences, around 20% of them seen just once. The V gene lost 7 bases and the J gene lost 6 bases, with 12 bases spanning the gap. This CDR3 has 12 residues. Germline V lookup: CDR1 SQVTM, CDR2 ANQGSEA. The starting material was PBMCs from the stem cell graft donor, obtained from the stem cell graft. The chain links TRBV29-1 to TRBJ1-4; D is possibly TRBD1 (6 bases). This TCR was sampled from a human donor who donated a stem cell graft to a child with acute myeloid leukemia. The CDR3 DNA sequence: TGCAGCGCCAGGGGAGGGGATGAAAAACTGTTTTTT. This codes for CSARGGDEKLFF.